This is a list of T cell receptor beta chains from one sample in a study of Graves' ophthalmopathy and Graves' hyperthyroidism. One entry per CDR3 protein, called by TCRdb with MiXCR from the multiplex PCR reads. The sample carries about 160,000 distinct CDR3 sequences, roughly two fifths recorded once. The sample comprised peripheral blood. The receptors here all came from a man younger than 40 with Graves' ophthalmopathy. CDR3s include the opening cysteine and the closing phenylalanine or tryptophan. Each record gives: J gene, V gene, clone size, D gene, CDR3 DNA, CDR3 protein. D genes are given only for firm matches. Part of the rows lack a size; the others show once, few, many or a class for expanded clones.

>TRBJ2-7|TRBV18|many|TRBD1
TGTGCCAGCTCACCACCCGGGTCCCTGGACAGGGGCCCCTACGAGCAGTACTTC
CASSPPGSLDRGPYEQYF
>TRBJ2-4|TRBV28|.|TRBD2
TGTGCCAGCAGTTTTCTAGGGACTAGCGGGAGTTCCCAAAACATTCAGTACTTC
CASSFLGTSGSSQNIQYF
>TRBJ1-2|TRBV12-3/TRBV12-4|.|.
TGTGCCAGCAGCCCGCGGTCGGCGGCGAGTAACTATGGCTACACCTTC
CASSPRSAASNYGYTF
>TRBJ2-2|TRBV25-1|many|.
TGTGCCAGCAGTACTCTCTTGACGAACACCGGGGAGCTGTTTTTT
CASSTLLTNTGELFF
>TRBJ1-2|TRBV12-3/TRBV12-4|.|TRBD1
TGTGCCAGCAGTCCAAGACAGGGAGATGGCTACACCTTC
CASSPRQGDGYTF
>TRBJ2-7|TRBV18|many|TRBD1
TGTGCCAGCTCAAGGATCGACAGGGGAGGGCAGTACTTC
CASSRIDRGGQYF
>TRBJ2-7|TRBV12-3/TRBV12-4|few|.
TGTGCCAGCAGTCCCACCCCTGGGGAGCAGTACTTC
CASSPTPGEQYF
>TRBJ1-6|TRBV4-3|.|.
TGCGCCAGCAGCCAAGATTGGGGGAATTCACCCCTCCACTTT
CASSQDWGNSPLHF
>TRBJ2-2|TRBV19|.|.
TGTGCCAGTAGTTCGGGACCGACGGGTGGGGAGCTGTTTTTT
CASSSGPTGGELFF
>TRBJ2-7|TRBV28|many|.
TGTGCCAGCACCGGTTTCTACGAGCAGTACTTC
CASTGFYEQYF
>TRBJ2-5|TRBV12-3/TRBV12-4|.|.
TGTGCCAGCAGTTTAGATTCTCCGCCAAGGGAGACCCAGTACTTC
CASSLDSPPRETQYF
>TRBJ1-2|TRBV7-8|many|TRBD1
TGTGCCAGCAGCTCTGACAGGGTCTATGGCTACACCTTC
CASSSDRVYGYTF
>TRBJ1-1|TRBV15|many|.
TGTGCCACCAGCAGAGAAATAGGTAGGGCGAGAATGAACACTGAAGCTTTCTTT
CATSREIGRARMNTEAFF
>TRBJ1-3|TRBV6-1|many|.
TGTGCCAGCAGTGTGGACCTCTCTGGAAACACCATATATTTT
CASSVDLSGNTIYF
>TRBJ1-6|TRBV28|few|.
TGTGCCAGCACTTCAGTTAATTCACCCCTCCACTTT
CASTSVNSPLHF
>TRBJ2-2|TRBV6-5|once|.
TGTGCCAGCAGTTACTCGAGGTCTAGCAGGAACACCGGGGAGCTGTTTTTT
CASSYSRSSRNTGELFF
>TRBJ1-6|TRBV12-3/TRBV12-4|.|TRBD1
TGTGCCAGCAGTGGGGACAGGGGAAATTCACCCCTCCACTTT
CASSGDRGNSPLHF
>TRBJ2-2|TRBV7-2|many|.
TGTGCCAGCAGCTTACGGGGACGCCCCACCGGGGAGCTGTTTTTT
CASSLRGRPTGELFF
>TRBJ2-7|TRBV12-3/TRBV12-4|many|.
TGTGCCAGCAGTCAGGGTGCCTACGAGCAGTACTTC
CASSQGAYEQYF
>TRBJ1-2|TRBV28|many|.
TGTGCCAGCAGTTTCGGACAGTCCAAATATGGCTACACCTTC
CASSFGQSKYGYTF
>TRBJ2-5|TRBV7-2|many|TRBD1
TGTGCCAGCAGCTCACAGGGGGTAGTAAAGACCCAGTACTTC
CASSSQGVVKTQYF
>TRBJ2-7|TRBV6-1|.|TRBD1
TGTGCCAGCAGCGTAGGCGGGACAGGGTTCGAGCAGTACTTC
CASSVGGTGFEQYF
>TRBJ2-7|TRBV20-1|many|.
TGCAGTGCTAGCCCTGGATCCTACGAGCAGTACTTC
CSASPGSYEQYF
>TRBJ2-7|TRBV27|.|.
TGTGCCAGCAGTTTAAAAGGGTACGAGCAGTACTTC
CASSLKGYEQYF
>TRBJ2-2|TRBV24-1|many|TRBD1
TGTGCCACCAGTGACCCGGGACAGGGGGTGGCCGGGGAGCTGTTTTTT
CATSDPGQGVAGELFF
>TRBJ1-2|TRBV6-1|.|.
TGTGCCAGCAGTGAAGCGTGGCAGGGAGCATGGGGCTACACCTTC
CASSEAWQGAWGYTF
>TRBJ1-2|TRBV12-3/TRBV12-4|many|.
TGTGCCAGCAGTTTCTATACATCTGGCTACACCTTC
CASSFYTSGYTF
>TRBJ2-7|TRBV6-1|once|TRBD1
TGTGCCAGCACCGGTGGGACAGGCAGGGAGCAGTACTTC
CASTGGTGREQYF
>TRBJ1-1|TRBV20-1|.|.
TGCAGTGCTGCGCGGTTAGAATTGGCTTTCTTT
CSAARLELAFF
>TRBJ2-5|TRBV25-1|many|.
TGTGCCAGCAGCGATTTCGGGGGAACAACCCAAGAGACCCAGTACTTC
CASSDFGGTTQETQYF
>TRBJ1-2|TRBV12-3/TRBV12-4|.|.
TGTGCCAGCAGATACCGACCGGGAAGTGGCTACACCTTC
CASRYRPGSGYTF
>TRBJ2-5|TRBV29-1|many|.
TGCAGCGTTGCGAGAATCGCCGGGCAGGTGACCCAGTACTTC
CSVARIAGQVTQYF
>TRBJ1-1|TRBV12-3/TRBV12-4|many|TRBD1
TGTGCCAGCAGTTTATTATTTGGGGAGGGGGCCCCTGAAGCTTTCTTT
CASSLLFGEGAPEAFF
>TRBJ1-1|TRBV11-1|many|.
TGTGCCAGCAGCTTGACGCATTTGCGGACTGAAGCTTTCTTT
CASSLTHLRTEAFF
>TRBJ2-7|TRBV20-1|once|.
TGCAGTGCTGCCTGGGACGTAAACGAGCAGTACTTC
CSAAWDVNEQYF
>TRBJ2-7|TRBV5-1|once|.
TGCGCCAGCAGCTTGACTACAACAGGGTACGAGCAGTACTTC
CASSLTTTGYEQYF
>TRBJ1-5|TRBV20-1|many|.
TGCAGTGCTAGAGATGGTGGGATCGGGCACAATCAGCCCCAGCATTTT
CSARDGGIGHNQPQHF
>TRBJ2-5|TRBV6-1|few|TRBD1
TGTGCCAGCAGTGAATTCGGGGACAGGGAGACCCAGTACTTC
CASSEFGDRETQYF
>TRBJ2-2|TRBV6-1|many|TRBD2
TGTGCCAGCATGCTAGCGGGAGACACCGGGGAGCTGTTTTTT
CASMLAGDTGELFF
>TRBJ1-2|TRBV2|many|.
TGTGCCAGCACGCTCGGGGCCCACTATGGCTACACCTTC
CASTLGAHYGYTF
>TRBJ1-2|TRBV11-3|many|.
TGTGCCAGCAGCTTACCAGGGTTGCGTGGCTACACCTTC
CASSLPGLRGYTF
>TRBJ1-3|TRBV13|.|.
TGTGCCAGCAGCAGACAGTCCTCTGGAAACACCATATATTTT
CASSRQSSGNTIYF
>TRBJ2-7|TRBV6-5|.|.
TGTGCCAGCAGTTACTTACCGGGAGTGTCCTCCTACGAGCAGTACTTC
CASSYLPGVSSYEQYF
>TRBJ2-2|TRBV30|many|TRBD2
TGTGCCGGGCGGGGGGGCGCGAACACCGGGGAGCTGTTTTTT
CAGRGGANTGELFF
>TRBJ2-5|TRBV7-2|many|.
TGTGCCAGCAGCTGGGGACGAGGGTGGGAGAAGACCCAGTACTTC
CASSWGRGWEKTQYF
>TRBJ2-7|TRBV27|.|.
TGTGCCAGCGGGACCCTGAGTTCAGCTTACTCCTACGAGCAGTACTTC
CASGTLSSAYSYEQYF
>TRBJ2-5|TRBV7-2|.|.
TGTGCCAGCAGCTCAAGCGGGACAAGGGCGGCGGAGACCCAGTACTTC
CASSSSGTRAAETQYF
>TRBJ1-1|TRBV10-3|.|TRBD1
TGTGCCACTGACCAATTGACAGGGCGCTTTTCTGAAGCTTTCTTT
CATDQLTGRFSEAFF
>TRBJ2-7|TRBV7-8|.|TRBD1
TGTGCCAGCAGCTCACCCTCCCGGGACAGGGCCTACGAGCAGTACTTC
CASSSPSRDRAYEQYF
>TRBJ2-7|TRBV28|many|TRBD2
TGTGCCAGCAGTCTAACTAGCGGGAGGTTGCACGAGCAGTACTTC
CASSLTSGRLHEQYF
>TRBJ2-7|TRBV6-2/TRBV6-3|many|TRBD2
TGTGCCAGCAGTTACGGACTAGCAACTTCAACGGGGCAGTACTTC
CASSYGLATSTGQYF
>TRBJ2-6|TRBV6-5|many|TRBD2
TGTGCCAGCAACCCAAGGGAGGGAACTGGGGCCAACGTCCTGACTTTC
CASNPREGTGANVLTF
>TRBJ1-6|TRBV6-1|.|TRBD1
TGTGCCAGCAGTCCTCAGACAGGGGGACTAAATTCACCCCTCCACTTT
CASSPQTGGLNSPLHF
>TRBJ2-7|TRBV11-2|many|.
TGTGCCAGCAGCTTAGTCCAGGAAAGCTCCTACGAGCAGTACTTC
CASSLVQESSYEQYF
>TRBJ2-7|TRBV15|.|.
TGTGCCACCAGCAGGCGGGACACCCCATACGAGCAGTACTTC
CATSRRDTPYEQYF
>TRBJ2-5|TRBV30|many|.
TGTGGTGGCGGGCTGGGAGAGACCCAGTACTTC
CGGGLGETQYF
>TRBJ2-2|TRBV27|.|TRBD2
TGTGCCAGCATGGGGCTAGCGGGAGACAACACCGGGGAGCTGTTTTTT
CASMGLAGDNTGELFF